A single sample gave rise to the 30 T cell receptor beta chains below, sequenced in a study of STAT5B mutations in CD4+ large granular lymphocyte leukemia (dated by TCRdb to the early 2020s). Library prep was done by the immunoSEQ multiplex PCR assay. This is the immuneACCESS table as TCRdb keeps it, with only in-frame sequences that have V and J called. A part of the clones is gone; compared with another copy, unresolved V genes explain less than half, and the rest is unexplained. This sample has roughly 32,000 clones in its table, and roughly three quarters of those were observed once. Together, the top ten hold about 1.9% of the sample. Sequenced: CD4+ T cells from blood buffy coats. The receptors shown here come from a human donor in good health.

The chain combines TRBV6-6 with TRBJ1-3; D remains unclear. The ends were cut back, 4 bases at V and 2 bases at J, with 12 bases in the middle. CDR3 size: 15 residues. The germline V gene has CDR1 MNHNY and CDR2 SVGAGI (reference sequence). The CDR3 spells CASSWRLGTGNTIYF. CDR3 nucleotides: TGTGCCAGCAGTTGGCGTTTGGGAACTGGAAACACCATATATTTT.

The gene calls are TRBV10-3 and TRBJ2-1; maybe TRBD1 (5 bases). This CDR3 contains 13 residues. Germline-derived CDR1 and CDR2 are ENHRY and SYGVKD. The V end lost 6 bases, the J end lost 9 bases, and 15 bases lay between the germline ends. CDR3 in amino acids: CAIRVTGPTEQFF. The CDR3 DNA follows: TGTGCCATCAGGGTAACAGGCCCCACTGAGCAGTTCTTC.

The rearrangement uses TRBV9 and TRBJ1-4; 7 bases fit TRBD1. CDR3 size: 14 residues. V trimming: 3 bases; J trimming: 6 bases; junction bases outside the gene matches: 5. CDR1 is SGDLS and CDR2 is YYNGEE in the germline V gene. CDR3 in DNA: TGTGCCAGCAGCGGTCGACAGGGAGATGAAAAACTGTTTTTT. It specifies CASSGRQGDEKLFF.

This chain uses TRBV10-3 with TRBJ2-3; the match to TRBD1 covers 10 bases. V dropped 2 bases and J dropped 1; count of bases not matched to a gene: 6. Germline loops: CDR1 ENHRY, CDR2 SYGVKD. The CDR3 spans 17 residues. CDR3 residues: CAISEGDRGTGTDTQYF. The CDR3 DNA reads as TGTGCCATCAGTGAGGGGGACAGGGGTACTGGCACAGATACGCAGTATTTT.

The V call is TRBV29-1, the J call TRBJ2-7, with D maybe TRBD2 (6 bases). Trimming cost V 3 bases and J 6 bases, with 18 bases left between them. In germline, CDR1 is SQVTM, CDR2 ANQGSEA. This CDR3 has 14 amino acids. The CDR3: CSVDLNGSRGEQYF. The CDR3 DNA reads TGCAGCGTTGACCTGAACGGGAGCAGAGGCGAGCAGTACTTC.

As DNA, the CDR3 is TGTGCCAGCAGCGCTCAGGGGGCTGGTTCACCCCTCCACTTT. Residues: CASSAQGAGSPLHF. The rearrangement uses TRBV9 and TRBJ1-6; 8 bases match TRBD1. There are 14 residues in the CDR3. After removal of 3 bases from V and 9 bases from J, the junction contained 5 bases not matched to a gene. Germline values: CDR1 SGDLS, CDR2 YYNGEE.

The V and J genes are TRBV7-2 and TRBJ1-2; 7 bases match TRBD1. The V gene end was trimmed by 5 bases and the J gene end by 0 bases; junction bases not matched to a gene: 3. This CDR3 spans 14 amino acids. Germline V CDR1 and CDR2: SGHTA, FQGNSA. CDR3 sequence: CASSRDRTNYGYTF. The CDR3 nucleotides are TGTGCCAGCAGCCGGGACAGAACTAACTATGGCTACACCTTC.

The V gene is TRBV7-2, the J gene TRBJ2-7, with 12 bases aligning to TRBD1. The V gene end was trimmed by 5 bases and the J gene end by 7 bases; junction bases not matched to a gene: 15. CDR1 and CDR2 (germline): SGHTA, FQGNSA. CDR3 length equals 17 residues. CDR3 protein: CASSLTRDRGQVGEQYF. As DNA, the CDR3 is TGTGCCAGCAGCCTCACCAGGGACAGGGGGCAGGTGGGTGAGCAGTACTTC.

The gene calls are TRBV2 and TRBJ1-2, with D hard to call. Germline values: CDR1 SNHLY, CDR2 FYNNEI. Trimming took 5 bases from V and 5 from J, leaving 12 bases between them. The CDR3 consists of 13 residues. The CDR3 loop is CASSPDSGYGYTF. The CDR3 DNA reads as TGTGCCAGCAGTCCCGACTCTGGTTATGGCTACACCTTC.

This chain uses TRBV18 with TRBJ2-7; the D is unclear. This CDR3 contains 14 residues. The V end lost 3 bases, the J end lost 0 bases, and 9 bases lay between the germline ends. Germline CDR1 reads KGHSH; CDR2 reads LQKENI. CDR3 in DNA: TGTGCCAGCTCACCGGACGCGAGCTCCTACGAGCAGTACTTC. It codes for CASSPDASSYEQYF. Based on the CDR3 plus reference TRBV18 and TRBJ2-7, the full variable domain is NAGVMQNPRHLVRRRGQEARLRCSPMKGHSHVYWYRQLPEEGLKFMVYLQKENIIDESGMPKERFSAEFPKEGPSILRIQQVVRGDSAAYFCASSPDASSYEQYFGPGTRLTVT.

This CDR3 reads CASSLSGSGSRQETQYF. The CDR3 bases are TGCGCCAGCAGCTTGAGTGGCAGCGGGAGTAGGCAAGAGACCCAGTACTTC. The chain uses TRBV5-1 and TRBJ2-5; 8 nucleotides match TRBD2. CDR3 length: 17 amino acids. Per the germline V gene, CDR1 is SGHRS and CDR2 is YFSETQ. The ends lost 1 base at V and 2 bases at J; junction bases unmatched: 10.

The rearrangement joins TRBV5-1 to TRBJ1-3, with a tentative D call TRBD1 (5 bases). V was cut by 3 bases and J by 0 bases, with 13 bases left in between. There are 16 residues in the CDR3. The germline V gene has CDR1 SGHRS and CDR2 YFSETQ. The CDR3 nucleotides are TGCGCCAGCAGCTATGGGGGTGGCGACTCTGGAAACACCATATATTTT. It translates to CASSYGGGDSGNTIYF.

The V gene is TRBV19, the J gene TRBJ1-4; D is unresolved. Germline CDR1 and CDR2: LNHDA and SQIVND (reference sequence). The length of the CDR3 is 13 residues. V lost 7 bases, J lost 4 bases, and 10 bases lay in between. CDR3 in amino acids: CASTQHVNEKLFF. The CDR3 DNA reads TGTGCCAGTACCCAGCACGTTAATGAAAAACTGTTTTTT.

This clone came up a few times. The V call is TRBV5-4, the J call TRBJ2-7; no firm D call. The V and J ends lost 4 bases and 2 bases respectively, with 10 bases between them. In germline, CDR1 is SGHNT, CDR2 YYREEE (reference sequence). The CDR3 totals 13 residues. CDR3 in DNA: TGTGCCAGCAGCATTGTTGGTACCTACGAGCAGTACTTC. It specifies CASSIVGTYEQYF.

The V and J genes are TRBV6-1 and TRBJ2-7; unclear D gene. There are 13 residues in the CDR3. The germline CDR1 and CDR2 sequences are MNHNS and SASEGT. V lost 4 bases and J 5 bases, leaving 12 bases between the germline ends. CDR3 loop: CASSGIPGDEQYF. Here the CDR3 DNA reads TGTGCCAGCAGTGGGATCCCCGGCGACGAGCAGTACTTC.

The DNA of the CDR3 is TGTGCCAGCAGTGAATACAGGGGGGGAAACACTGAAGCTTTCTTT. This gives the protein CASSEYRGGNTEAFF. The genes are TRBV2 and TRBJ1-1; 8 bases fit TRBD1. Germline trimming cut 2 bases from V and 2 bases from J; bases unmatched to any gene: 4. Per germline, CDR1 SNHLY and CDR2 FYNNEI. The CDR3 runs 15 residues.

The chain has TRBV5-1 and TRBJ2-2, with TRBD1 identical over 8 bases. In germline, CDR1 is SGHRS, CDR2 YFSETQ. The ends lost 6 bases at V and 6 bases at J; junction bases unmatched: 4. This CDR3 spans 13 amino acids. The CDR3 region has the DNA TGCGCCAGCAACCCAGGGGGCCCCGGGGAGCTGTTTTTT. Translation: CASNPGGPGELFF.

V and J are TRBV19 and TRBJ1-2, with 10 positions matching TRBD1. CDR1 is LNHDA, CDR2 SQIVND, per germline (reference sequence). V shed 8 bases, J shed 7 bases, and the junction held 13 bases outside the gene matches. The CDR3 is made up of 15 amino acids. As DNA, the CDR3 is TGTGCCAGTGCCGCTCCGGGACAGGGGAGAGGTGGCTACACCTTC. It yields the protein CASAAPGQGRGGYTF.

This clone occurred a few times. The J gene is TRBJ1-1, the V gene TRBV30, with D perhaps matching TRBD1 (6 bases). V dropped 3 bases and J dropped 5 bases, with 19 bases sitting between them. Germline CDR1 and CDR2: GTSNPN and SVGIG (reference sequence). The CDR3 is 15 amino acids. Here the CDR3 DNA reads TGTGCCTGGAGCGCAGCCGTCCAGGGGAGAACTGAAGCTTTCTTT. Residues: CAWSAAVQGRTEAFF.

This sequence joins TRBV30 and TRBJ2-7; D not certain. The germline gives CDR1 GTSNPN, CDR2 SVGIG (reference sequence). V was cut by 1 base and J by 0 bases, with 4 bases left in between. This CDR3 spans 12 amino acids. In DNA, the CDR3 is TGTGCCTGGAGTGGGGACTCCTACGAGCAGTACTTC. It is translated as CAWSGDSYEQYF. Looking up the rest from reference TRBV30 and TRBJ2-7 gives the full variable domain: SQTIHQWPATLVQPVGSPLSLECTVEGTSNPNLYWYRQAAGRGLQLLFYSVGIGQISSEVPQNLSASRPQDRQFILSSKKLLLSDSGFYLCAWSGDSYEQYFGPGTRLTVT.

The rearrangement joins TRBV6-4 to TRBJ2-3; 10 nucleotides line up with TRBD2. The CDR3 covers 17 residues. V lost 5 bases to trimming and J lost 7 bases; unmatched junction nucleotides: 15. Germline CDR1 reads MRHNA; CDR2 reads SNTAGT. The DNA for the CDR3 is TGTGCCAGCAGTCCTGAAAGGACTAGCGGAGCTTTGTATACGCAGTATTTT. It codes for CASSPERTSGALYTQYF.

The chain has TRBV5-4 and TRBJ2-1; possibly TRBD1 for D (5 bases). The CDR3 has 13 amino acids. V lost 2 bases and J lost 10, with 13 bases in between. Germline CDR1 reads SGHNT; CDR2 reads YYREEE (reference sequence). The CDR3 loop is CASSLVGADEQFF. CDR3 in DNA: TGTGCCAGCAGCTTAGTTGGGGCAGACGAGCAGTTCTTC.

The table lists this clone with a count of one. The chain carries TRBV6-5 and TRBJ2-5; 7 bases map to TRBD2. The J segment lost 5 bases and the V segment lost 5 bases, leaving 11 bases of the junction unmatched. This CDR3 comprises 15 residues. Germline-derived CDR1 and CDR2 are MNHEY and SVGAGI. DNA for the CDR3: TGTGCCAGCAGTCCTGGGGGGGGAGGGCCGGAGACCCAGTACTTC. Protein sequence: CASSPGGGGPETQYF.

In this sample, this clone turned up a few times. The chain uses TRBV2 and TRBJ1-4; no firm D call. The CDR3 spans 14 residues. Trimming took off 6 bases at V and 5 bases at J, with 13 bases between the two ends. The V gene's germline CDR1 is SNHLY and CDR2 FYNNEI. Here the CDR3 reads CASSSGIPNEKLFF. The CDR3 nucleotides read TGTGCCAGCAGCAGTGGGATACCCAATGAAAAACTGTTTTTT.

This rearrangement joins TRBV15 to TRBJ2-7; TRBD1 or TRBD2 may be the D gene (6 bases each). The CDR3 is 14 amino acids. V was pared by 5 bases and J by 5 bases, with 16 bases between. CDR1 is LNHNV, CDR2 YYDKDF, per germline (reference sequence). The CDR3 DNA sequence: TGTGCCACCAGCGGAGGGGGGCAGGGCCACGAGCAGTACTTC. This encodes CATSGGGQGHEQYF.

The V and J genes are TRBV6-5 and TRBJ1-4; D gene unclear. In germline, CDR1 is MNHEY, CDR2 SVGAGI. The V end lost 6 bases, the J end lost 4 bases, and 9 bases lay between the germline ends. This CDR3 has 13 amino acids. CDR3 residues: CASSGRVNEKLFF. The CDR3 DNA reads TGTGCCAGCAGCGGACGGGTTAATGAAAAACTGTTTTTT.

The genes are TRBV7-9 and TRBJ2-5, with D possibly being TRBD1 (5 bases). CDR3 length: 16 residues. With 6 bases removed from V and 3 bases from J, the gap between germline ends came to 20 bases. CDR1 is SEHNR and CDR2 is FQNEAQ in the germline V gene (reference sequence). CDR3 loop: CASRMGRGFREETQYF. In nucleotides, the CDR3 is TGTGCCAGCAGGATGGGTAGGGGATTTCGGGAAGAGACCCAGTACTTC.

This clone appeared a single time. This chain links TRBV28 with TRBJ1-4; D not resolved. This CDR3 is 14 amino acids long. Germline V gene lookup returns CDR1 MDHEN and CDR2 SYDVKM. The ends were cut back, 2 bases at V and 4 bases at J, with 8 bases in the middle. CDR3 residues: CASSLQEGNEKLFF. The CDR3 region has the DNA TGTGCCAGCAGTTTACAGGAGGGTAATGAAAAACTGTTTTTT.

The gene calls are TRBV5-1 and TRBJ2-7; 16 bases align to TRBD2. The CDR3 extends over 17 amino acids. Unmatched junction bases numbered 2, after V lost 1 base and J lost 1 base. CDR1 and CDR2 from the germline V gene are SGHRS and YFSETQ. CDR3 residues: CASSLRGLAGGSYEQYF. In DNA form, the CDR3 reads TGCGCCAGCAGCTTGCGGGGACTAGCGGGAGGGTCCTACGAGCAGTACTTC.

This clone was detected a few times. The chain joins TRBV7-8 to TRBJ1-2; no clear D. Germline CDR1 is SGHVS and CDR2 is FQNEAQ. This CDR3 has 14 amino acids. V lost 5 bases and J lost 9, with 19 bases in between. CDR3: CASSRGGGLVSYTF. As DNA, the CDR3 is TGTGCCAGCAGCCGCGGTGGAGGGTTGGTTAGCTACACCTTC.